This T cell receptor (beta chain) was profiled in a study of PD-L1 blockade in urothelial cancer. Libraries were prepared by immunoSEQ multiplex PCR; TCRdb keeps only in-frame clonotypes and omits some of them. The table includes 85,000 to 100,000 clones, roughly 84% detected once. Time point reported: pretreatment peripheral blood. The V and J ends lost 3 bases and 1 base, in that order; junction bases with no gene match: 4. Germline-derived CDR1 and CDR2 are WSHSY and SAAADI. This CDR3 contains 15 residues. The material sequenced was PBMCs, taken around atezolizumab (anti-PD-L1) treatment. The chain is built from TRBV10-2 and TRBJ1-1; 8 bases line up with TRBD1. The clonotype comes from a man in his 60s with urothelial cancer. DNA of the CDR3: TGCGCCAGCAGTGACCCCGGACAGGGGAACACTGAAGCTTTCTTT. It specifies CASSDPGQGNTEAFF.